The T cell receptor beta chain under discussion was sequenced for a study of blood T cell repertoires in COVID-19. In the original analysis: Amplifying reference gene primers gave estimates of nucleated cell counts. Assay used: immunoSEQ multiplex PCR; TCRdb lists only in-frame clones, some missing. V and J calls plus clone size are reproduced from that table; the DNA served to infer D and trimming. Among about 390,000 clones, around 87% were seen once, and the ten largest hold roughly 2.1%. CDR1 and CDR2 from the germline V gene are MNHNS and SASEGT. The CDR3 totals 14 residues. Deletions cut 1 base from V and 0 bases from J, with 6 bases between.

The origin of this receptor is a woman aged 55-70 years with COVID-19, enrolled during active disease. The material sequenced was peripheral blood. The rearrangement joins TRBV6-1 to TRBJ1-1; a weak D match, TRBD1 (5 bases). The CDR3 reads CASSEDRLNTEAFF. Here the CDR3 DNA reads TGTGCCAGCAGTGAAGACAGGCTGAACACTGAAGCTTTCTTT.